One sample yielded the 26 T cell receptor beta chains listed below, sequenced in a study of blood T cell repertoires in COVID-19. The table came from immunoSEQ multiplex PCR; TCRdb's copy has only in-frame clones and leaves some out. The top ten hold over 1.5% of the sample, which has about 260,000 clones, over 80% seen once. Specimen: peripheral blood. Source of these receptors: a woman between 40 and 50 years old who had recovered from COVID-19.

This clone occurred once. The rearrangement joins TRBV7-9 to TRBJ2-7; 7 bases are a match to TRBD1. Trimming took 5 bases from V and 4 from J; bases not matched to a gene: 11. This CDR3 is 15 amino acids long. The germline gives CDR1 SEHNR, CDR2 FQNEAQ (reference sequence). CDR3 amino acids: CASSLQSQGPYEQYF. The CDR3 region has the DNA TGTGCCAGCAGCCTACAGTCACAGGGGCCGTACGAGCAGTACTTC.

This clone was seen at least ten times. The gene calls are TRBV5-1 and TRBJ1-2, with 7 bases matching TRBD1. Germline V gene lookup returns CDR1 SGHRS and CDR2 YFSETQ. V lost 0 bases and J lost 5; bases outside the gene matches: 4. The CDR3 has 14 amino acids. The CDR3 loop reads CASSLGQGTYGYTF. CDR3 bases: TGCGCCAGCAGCTTGGGACAGGGAACATATGGCTACACCTTC.

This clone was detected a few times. CDR3 in amino acids: CASSFGQGGQPQHF. The CDR3 DNA is TGCGCCAGCAGCTTTGGGCAGGGAGGTCAGCCCCAGCATTTT. The chain uses TRBV5-1 and TRBJ1-5, with D maybe TRBD1 (5 bases). CDR1 and CDR2 from the germline V gene are SGHRS and YFSETQ. V gave up 2 bases and J gave up 6 bases, with 12 bases separating them. This CDR3 spans 14 amino acids.

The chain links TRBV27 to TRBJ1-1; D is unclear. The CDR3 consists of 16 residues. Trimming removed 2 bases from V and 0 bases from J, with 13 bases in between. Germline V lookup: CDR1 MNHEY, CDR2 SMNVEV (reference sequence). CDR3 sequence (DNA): TGTGCCAGCAGTTTAGGGTACGGGGAGATGAACACTGAAGCTTTCTTT. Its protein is CASSLGYGEMNTEAFF.

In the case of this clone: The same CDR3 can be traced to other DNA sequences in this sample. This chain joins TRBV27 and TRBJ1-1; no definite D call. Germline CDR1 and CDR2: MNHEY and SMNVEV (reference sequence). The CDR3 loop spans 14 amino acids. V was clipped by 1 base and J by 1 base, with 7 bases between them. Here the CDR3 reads CASSLYRRNTEAFF. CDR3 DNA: TGTGCCAGCAGTTTATATCGGAGGAACACTGAAGCTTTCTTT.

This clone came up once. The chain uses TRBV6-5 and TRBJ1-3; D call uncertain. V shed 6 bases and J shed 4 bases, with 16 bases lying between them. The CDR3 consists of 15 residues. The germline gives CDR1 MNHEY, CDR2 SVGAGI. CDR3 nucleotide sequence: TGTGCCAGCAGCCCCTCCATGGCTTCGGGAAACACCATATATTTT. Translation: CASSPSMASGNTIYF.

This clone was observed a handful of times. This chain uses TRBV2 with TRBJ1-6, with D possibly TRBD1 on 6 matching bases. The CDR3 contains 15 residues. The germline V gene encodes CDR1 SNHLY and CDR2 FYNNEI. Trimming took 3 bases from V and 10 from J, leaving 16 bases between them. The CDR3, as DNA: TGTGCCAGCAGTGACGGGGGGCCCTTACGGTCACCCCTCCACTTT. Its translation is CASSDGGPLRSPLHF. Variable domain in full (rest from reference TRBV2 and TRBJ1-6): EPEVTQTPSHQVTQMGQEVILRCVPISNHLYFYWYRQILGQKVEFLVSFYNNEISEKSEIFDDQFSVERPDGSNFTLKIRSTKLEDSAMYFCASSDGGPLRSPLHFGNGTRLTVT.

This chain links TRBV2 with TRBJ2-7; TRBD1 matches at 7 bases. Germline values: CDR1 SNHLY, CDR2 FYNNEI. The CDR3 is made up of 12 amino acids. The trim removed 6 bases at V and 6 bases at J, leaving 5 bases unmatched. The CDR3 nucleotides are TGTGCCAGCAGCGACGACAGGGCCGAGCAGTACTTC. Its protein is CASSDDRAEQYF.

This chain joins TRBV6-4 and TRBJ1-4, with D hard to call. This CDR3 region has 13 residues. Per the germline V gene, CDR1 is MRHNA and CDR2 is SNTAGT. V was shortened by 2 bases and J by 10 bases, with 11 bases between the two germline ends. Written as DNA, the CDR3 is TGTGCCAGCAGTGACAAACAGCGGGGAAAACTGTTTTTT. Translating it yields CASSDKQRGKLFF.

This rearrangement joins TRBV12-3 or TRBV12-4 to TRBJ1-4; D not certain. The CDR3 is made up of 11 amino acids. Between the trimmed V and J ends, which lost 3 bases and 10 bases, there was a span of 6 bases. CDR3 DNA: TGTGCCAGCAGTTTCGGTCGAAAACTGTTTTTT. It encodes CASSFGRKLFF.

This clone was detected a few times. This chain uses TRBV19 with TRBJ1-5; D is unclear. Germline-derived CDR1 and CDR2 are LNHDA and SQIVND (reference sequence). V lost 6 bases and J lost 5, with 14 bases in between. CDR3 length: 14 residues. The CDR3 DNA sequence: TGTGCCAGTAGACGTCTCCGAGAGGATCAGCCCCAGCATTTT. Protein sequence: CASRRLREDQPQHF. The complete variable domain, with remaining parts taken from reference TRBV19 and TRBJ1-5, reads DGGITQSPKYLFRKEGQNVTLSCEQNLNHDAMYWYRQDPGQGLRLIYYSQIVNDFQKGDIAEGYSVSREKKESFPLTVTSAQKNPTAFYLCASRRLREDQPQHFGDGTRLSIL.

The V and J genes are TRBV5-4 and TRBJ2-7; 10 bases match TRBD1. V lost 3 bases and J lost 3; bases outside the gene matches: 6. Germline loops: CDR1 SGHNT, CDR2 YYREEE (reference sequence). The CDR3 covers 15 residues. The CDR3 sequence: CASSSGQGKFYEQYF. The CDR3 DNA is TGTGCCAGCAGCTCGGGACAGGGGAAATTCTACGAGCAGTACTTC.

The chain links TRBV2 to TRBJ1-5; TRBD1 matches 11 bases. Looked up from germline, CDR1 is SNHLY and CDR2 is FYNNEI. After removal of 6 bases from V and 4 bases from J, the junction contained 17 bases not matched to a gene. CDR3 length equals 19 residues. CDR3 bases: TGTGCCAGCAGGCCTGTCCCGGACAGGGGGCGAGGGGGAAATCAGCCCCAGCATTTT. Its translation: CASRPVPDRGRGGNQPQHF. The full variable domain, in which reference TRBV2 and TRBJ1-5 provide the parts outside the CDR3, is EPEVTQTPSHQVTQMGQEVILRCVPISNHLYFYWYRQILGQKVEFLVSFYNNEISEKSEIFDDQFSVERPDGSNFTLKIRSTKLEDSAMYFCASRPVPDRGRGGNQPQHFGDGTRLSIL.

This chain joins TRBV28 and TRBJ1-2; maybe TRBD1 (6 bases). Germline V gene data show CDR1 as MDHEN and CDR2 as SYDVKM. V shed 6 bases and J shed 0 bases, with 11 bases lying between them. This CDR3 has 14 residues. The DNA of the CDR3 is TGTGCCAGCAGAAGACAGGCCTCTAACTATGGCTACACCTTC. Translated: CASRRQASNYGYTF.

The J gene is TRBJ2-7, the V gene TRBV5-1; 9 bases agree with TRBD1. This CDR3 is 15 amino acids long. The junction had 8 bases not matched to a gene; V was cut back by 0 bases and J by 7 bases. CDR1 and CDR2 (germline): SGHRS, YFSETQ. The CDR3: CASSLVGTGKFEQYF. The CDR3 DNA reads TGCGCCAGCAGCTTGGTTGGGACAGGGAAGTTTGAGCAGTACTTC.

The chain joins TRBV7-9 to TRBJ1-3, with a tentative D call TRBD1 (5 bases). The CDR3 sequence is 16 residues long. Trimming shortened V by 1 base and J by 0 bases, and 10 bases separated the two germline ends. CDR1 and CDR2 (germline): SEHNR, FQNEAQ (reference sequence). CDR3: CASSLGGQISGNTIYF. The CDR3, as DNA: TGTGCCAGCAGCTTAGGGGGCCAAATCTCTGGAAACACCATATATTTT.

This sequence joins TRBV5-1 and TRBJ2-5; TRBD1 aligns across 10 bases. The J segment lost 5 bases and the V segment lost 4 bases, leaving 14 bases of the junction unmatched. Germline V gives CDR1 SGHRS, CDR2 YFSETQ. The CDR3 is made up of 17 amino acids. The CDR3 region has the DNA TGCGCCAGCAGCCCCGGGACAGGGGAGACCTTGATGGAGACCCAGTACTTC. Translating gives CASSPGTGETLMETQYF.

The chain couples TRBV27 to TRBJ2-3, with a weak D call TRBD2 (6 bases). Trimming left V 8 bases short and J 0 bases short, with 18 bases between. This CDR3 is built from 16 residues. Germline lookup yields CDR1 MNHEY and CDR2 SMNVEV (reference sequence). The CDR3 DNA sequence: TGTGCCAGCTCCTCTCCCGGGAGCCCTAGCACAGATACGCAGTATTTT. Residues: CASSSPGSPSTDTQYF.

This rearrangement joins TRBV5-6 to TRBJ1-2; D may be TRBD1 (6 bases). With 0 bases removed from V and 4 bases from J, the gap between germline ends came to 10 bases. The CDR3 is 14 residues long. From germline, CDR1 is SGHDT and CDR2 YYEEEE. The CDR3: CASSLARTAYGYTF. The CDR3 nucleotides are TGTGCCAGCAGCTTGGCACGGACAGCCTATGGCTACACCTTC.

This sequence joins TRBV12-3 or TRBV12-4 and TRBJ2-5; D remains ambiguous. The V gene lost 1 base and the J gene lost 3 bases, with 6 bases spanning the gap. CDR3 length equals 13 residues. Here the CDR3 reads CASSLGREETQYF. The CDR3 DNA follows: TGTGCCAGCAGTTTAGGTCGCGAAGAGACCCAGTACTTC.

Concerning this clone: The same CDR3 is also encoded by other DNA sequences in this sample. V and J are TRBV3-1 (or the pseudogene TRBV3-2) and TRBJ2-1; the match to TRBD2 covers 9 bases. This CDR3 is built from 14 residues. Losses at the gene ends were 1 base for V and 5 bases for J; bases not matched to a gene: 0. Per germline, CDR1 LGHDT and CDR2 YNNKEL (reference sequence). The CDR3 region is CASSQGGGDNEQFF. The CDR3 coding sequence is TGTGCCAGCAGCCAAGGCGGGGGGGACAATGAGCAGTTCTTC.

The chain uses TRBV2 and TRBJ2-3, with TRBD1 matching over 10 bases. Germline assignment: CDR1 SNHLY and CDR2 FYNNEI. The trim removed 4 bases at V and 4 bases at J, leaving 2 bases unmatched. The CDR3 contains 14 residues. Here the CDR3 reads CASSGQGAPDTQYF. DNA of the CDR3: TGTGCCAGCAGTGGACAGGGGGCCCCAGATACGCAGTATTTT.

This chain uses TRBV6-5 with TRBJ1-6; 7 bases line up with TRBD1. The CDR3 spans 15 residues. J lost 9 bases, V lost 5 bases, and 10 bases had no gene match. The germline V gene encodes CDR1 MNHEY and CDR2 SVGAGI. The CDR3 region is CASSPTGAGGSPLHF. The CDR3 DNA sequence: TGTGCCAGCAGTCCAACAGGGGCCGGGGGTTCACCCCTCCACTTT.

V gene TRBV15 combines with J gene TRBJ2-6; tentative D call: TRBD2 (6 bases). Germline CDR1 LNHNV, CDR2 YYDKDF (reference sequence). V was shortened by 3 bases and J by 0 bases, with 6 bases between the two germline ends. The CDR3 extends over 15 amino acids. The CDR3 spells CATSRRGSGANVLTF. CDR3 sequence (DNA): TGTGCCACCAGCAGGCGGGGCTCTGGGGCCAACGTCCTGACTTTC.

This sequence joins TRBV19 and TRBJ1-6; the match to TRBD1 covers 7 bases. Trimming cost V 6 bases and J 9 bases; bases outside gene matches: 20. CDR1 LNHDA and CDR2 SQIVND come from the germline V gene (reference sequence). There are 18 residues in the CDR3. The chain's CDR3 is CASSPGRPFSGQFSPLHF. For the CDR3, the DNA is TGTGCCAGTAGCCCCGGAAGGCCTTTTTCGGGACAGTTTTCACCCCTCCACTTT. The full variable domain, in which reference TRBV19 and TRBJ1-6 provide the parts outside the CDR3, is DGGITQSPKYLFRKEGQNVTLSCEQNLNHDAMYWYRQDPGQGLRLIYYSQIVNDFQKGDIAEGYSVSREKKESFPLTVTSAQKNPTAFYLCASSPGRPFSGQFSPLHFGNGTRLTVT.

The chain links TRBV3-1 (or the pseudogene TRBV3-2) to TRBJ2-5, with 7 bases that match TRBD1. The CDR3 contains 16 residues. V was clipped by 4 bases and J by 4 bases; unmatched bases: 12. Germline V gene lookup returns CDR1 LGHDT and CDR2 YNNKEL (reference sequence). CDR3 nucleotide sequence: TGTGCCAGCAGCCCCTATGGGAACAGGGGCGGAGAGACCCAGTACTTC. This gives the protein CASSPYGNRGGETQYF.